A selection of T cell receptor beta chains follows, all from one sample in a study of blood T cell repertoires in COVID-19. Measured with immunoSEQ multiplex PCR; TCRdb has only the in-frame clones, and not every one. The sample shows about 220,000 clones, more than 70% of them seen only once. The sequencing input was peripheral blood. All receptors derive from a woman of 80 years or more with acute or convalescent COVID-19. Both conserved end residues are part of each CDR3. The D gene is left open where the match is weak. Size is omitted from some rows. Given values are once, few, many or a class for expanded clones.

CDR3: CASSPKLTLTDTQYF
DNA: TGTGCCAGCAGCCCCAAGCTAACGCTCACAGATACGCAGTATTTT
size: few
V: TRBV9
D: -
J: TRBJ2-3

CDR3: CASSLEGQGAPQHF
DNA: TGTGCCAGCAGCTTAGAAGGTCAGGGTGCGCCCCAGCATTTT
size: -
V: TRBV7-2
D: -
J: TRBJ1-5

CDR3: CASSTPGLAGGPYSYNEQFF
DNA: TGTGCCAGCAGTACCCCGGGACTAGCGGGGGGGCCGTACTCCTACAATGAGCAGTTCTTC
size: -
V: TRBV2
D: TRBD2
J: TRBJ2-1

CDR3: CASAPRQPNSPLHF
DNA: TGTGCCAGTGCTCCGAGACAGCCAAATTCACCCCTCCACTTT
size: -
V: TRBV19
D: -
J: TRBJ1-6

CDR3: CASSVGQIATNEKLFF
DNA: TGTGCCAGCAGTGTAGGACAGATTGCAACTAATGAAAAACTGTTTTTT
size: -
V: TRBV28
D: -
J: TRBJ1-4

CDR3: CASGVGGRRETQYF
DNA: TGCGCCAGCGGAGTGGGGGGGCGCAGGGAGACCCAGTACTTC
size: -
V: TRBV10-2
D: -
J: TRBJ2-5

CDR3: CASSKRQGPNTEAFF
DNA: TGTGCCAGCAGCAAACGCCAGGGTCCGAACACTGAAGCTTTCTTT
size: -
V: TRBV11-3
D: -
J: TRBJ1-1

CDR3: CASSGQGVDTGELFF
DNA: TGTGCCAGTAGTGGACAGGGGGTGGACACCGGGGAGCTGTTTTTT
size: -
V: TRBV19
D: TRBD1
J: TRBJ2-2

CDR3: CASSLDWTSGRKNIQYF
DNA: TGTGCCAGTAGTCTAGACTGGACTAGCGGGAGGAAAAACATTCAGTACTTC
size: -
V: TRBV19
D: TRBD2
J: TRBJ2-4

CDR3: CASSLGREETQYF
DNA: TGTGCCAGCAGCTTAGGCAGGGAAGAGACCCAGTACTTC
size: -
V: TRBV11-2
D: -
J: TRBJ2-5

CDR3: CASSQGTSGVDTQYF
DNA: TGTGCCAGCAGCCAGGGGACTAGCGGGGTGGATACGCAGTATTTT
size: once
V: TRBV14
D: TRBD2
J: TRBJ2-3

CDR3: CASSLASGGYYNEQFF
DNA: TGTGCCAGCAGCTTAGCGTCCGGGGGTTACTACAATGAGCAGTTCTTC
size: once
V: TRBV7-2
D: -
J: TRBJ2-1

CDR3: CAISAGQSNQPQHF
DNA: TGTGCCATCAGTGCGGGACAGAGTAATCAGCCCCAGCATTTT
size: -
V: TRBV10-3
D: TRBD1
J: TRBJ1-5

CDR3: CASSLGQGDSPLHF
DNA: TGTGCCAGCAGCTTAGGACAGGGGGATTCACCCCTCCACTTT
size: -
V: TRBV11-3
D: TRBD1
J: TRBJ1-6

CDR3: CASSLAGASSYEQYF
DNA: TGTGCCAGCAGCTTAGCGGGGGCAAGCTCCTACGAGCAGTACTTC
size: -
V: TRBV7-8
D: -
J: TRBJ2-7

CDR3: CASSLGTGTEAFF
DNA: TGTGCCAGCAGCTTAGGGACAGGGACTGAAGCTTTCTTT
size: -
V: TRBV7-6
D: TRBD1
J: TRBJ1-1

CDR3: CASSFWADYTGELFF
DNA: TGCGCCAGCAGCTTTTGGGCGGACTACACCGGGGAGCTGTTTTTT
size: few
V: TRBV5-1
D: -
J: TRBJ2-2

CDR3: CASSGLAKNTGELFF
DNA: TGTGCCAGCTCGGGGCTAGCGAAGAACACCGGGGAGCTGTTTTTT
size: -
V: TRBV2
D: -
J: TRBJ2-2

CDR3: CASSMRLGDTQYF
DNA: TGTGCCAGTAGTATGAGGTTGGGAGATACGCAGTATTTT
size: -
V: TRBV19
D: -
J: TRBJ2-3

CDR3: CAWNGGAFQNEQFF
DNA: TGTGCCTGGAATGGCGGGGCTTTCCAGAATGAGCAGTTCTTC
size: -
V: TRBV30
D: -
J: TRBJ2-1

CDR3: CASEAGGGGTDTQYF
DNA: TGTGCCAGCGAAGCGGGCGGGGGTGGTACAGATACGCAGTATTTT
size: -
V: TRBV19
D: TRBD2
J: TRBJ2-3

CDR3: CASSGRVYNEQFF
DNA: TGTGCCAGCAGCGGCAGGGTCTACAATGAGCAGTTCTTC
size: -
V: TRBV14
D: -
J: TRBJ2-1

CDR3: CASSIFPGTRYQPQHF
DNA: TGTGCCAGTAGTATCTTTCCCGGGACAAGATATCAGCCCCAGCATTTT
size: -
V: TRBV19
D: -
J: TRBJ1-5

CDR3: CASSGELNTEAFF
DNA: TGTGCCAGCAGTGGAGAGTTGAACACTGAAGCTTTCTTT
size: -
V: TRBV2
D: -
J: TRBJ1-1

CDR3: CASSFLGAEAFF
DNA: TGTGCCAGCAGTTTTTTGGGCGCTGAAGCTTTCTTT
size: -
V: TRBV28
D: -
J: TRBJ1-1